This TCR beta chain was captured by sequencing in a study of T-cell reconstitution after alpha-beta-depleted transplantation in children. For TCRbeta, the library was prepared with unique molecular identifiers. TCRdb re-called the PCR reads with MiXCR, one entry per CDR3 protein. Seen here are approximately 98,000 distinct CDR3 sequences, roughly 6.1% observed once, and the top ten hold roughly 24%. Germline V gene data show CDR1 as SGHTA and CDR2 as FQGNSA. The CDR3 has 13 amino acids. V was clipped by 5 bases and J by 3 bases, with 11 bases between them. Details on this clonotype: What it binds is unknown.

Study-level findings and limits: From newly produced T cells came most of the T-cell counts and diversity one year after transplant. Recipient T cells and thymic progenitors that survived were the source of the high TCRbeta diversity seen at day 60 in some patients.

V gene TRBV7-2 combines with J gene TRBJ2-7; no definite D call. This clonotype was sampled from a male patient aged 2-10 years who had a stem cell transplant for acute lymphoblastic leukemia, so the T cells may come from the graft donor. The starting material was PBMCs, mostly from graft donor cells, obtained 360 days after TCRalphabeta/CD19-depleted stem cell transplant. The CDR3 sequence: CASSPGVFYEQYF. In DNA, the CDR3 is TGTGCCAGCAGCCCTGGGGTCTTCTACGAGCAGTACTTC.